A single sample is the source of the 10 T cell receptor beta chains below, sequenced in a study of cytomegalovirus exposure and HLA in healthy donors. PCR amplification relied on 60 Vbeta primers (plus 13 Jbeta primers). TCRdb's table, derived via immunoSEQ multiplex PCR, lists solely in-frame clones and lacks some. The table has under 150,000 clones, just over 70% seen once. Sequences were obtained from PBMCs. The receptors derive from a woman aged 55-75 years in good health and CMV-seropositive.

This clone was seen many times. Germline is not matched at one junction end, which may reflect a read error. V is TRBV19 and J is TRBJ2-7; the D is unclear. This CDR3 has 14 amino acids. Germline V gene data show CDR1 as LNHDA and CDR2 as SQIVND (reference sequence). CDR3 residues: CASGINAFPYEQYF. In DNA form, the CDR3 reads TGTGCCAGTGGTATCAATGCGTTCCCCTACGAGCAGTACTTC.

The chain links TRBV5-6 to TRBJ2-5, with 11 bases aligning to TRBD2. The J call may not be correct, given that the DNA end is closer to TRBJ2-7. Looked up from germline, CDR1 is SGHDT and CDR2 is YYEEEE. The CDR3 runs 15 residues. This CDR3 reads CASSPNSGGAYEQYF. CDR3 in DNA: TGTGCCAGCAGCCCGAATAGCGGGGGGGCTTACGAGCAGTACTTC.

This clone was seen just once. In nucleotides, the CDR3 is TGCGCCAGCAGCTTGGGGGGGACTCGCAATCAGCCCCAGCATTTT. Residues: CASSLGGTRNQPQHF. This rearrangement joins TRBV5-1 to TRBJ1-5; possibly TRBD1 for D (5 bases). The CDR3 totals 15 residues. The V end lost 0 bases, the J end lost 2 bases, and 9 bases lay between the germline ends. Germline assignment: CDR1 SGHRS and CDR2 YFSETQ.

The genes are TRBV2 and TRBJ1-2; D possibly corresponds to TRBD1 (5 bases). The CDR3 totals 13 residues. The V and J ends lost 7 bases and 4 bases respectively, with 13 bases between them. Germline V lookup: CDR1 SNHLY, CDR2 FYNNEI. CDR3 bases: TGTGCCAGCATTCAGGGATTTCCCTATGGCTACACCTTC. Protein sequence: CASIQGFPYGYTF.

A few counts support this clone. The chain combines TRBV5-1 with TRBJ2-7, with a tentative D call TRBD1 (6 bases). CDR3 length: 14 residues. The V gene lost 0 bases and the J gene lost 7 bases, with 14 bases spanning the gap. The germline gives CDR1 SGHRS, CDR2 YFSETQ. The CDR3, as DNA: TGCGCCAGCAGCTTGGCACAGGGTGTAGGGGAGCAGTACTTC. It is translated as CASSLAQGVGEQYF.

This clone was seen more than once but under ten times. Distinct nucleotide sequences in the sample also encode this CDR3. The chain recombines TRBV5-1 with TRBJ1-5; D is possibly TRBD1 (6 bases). V lost 4 bases and J lost 6, with 11 bases in between. The CDR3 runs to 13 residues. Germline lookup yields CDR1 SGHRS and CDR2 YFSETQ. The CDR3 DNA reads as TGCGCCAGCAGCCTTGGGGGCGGTCAGCCCCAGCATTTT. This sequence encodes CASSLGGGQPQHF.

This rearrangement joins TRBV5-4 to TRBJ2-5; 8 bases agree with TRBD2. Germline CDR1 SGHNT, CDR2 YYREEE (reference sequence). The CDR3 covers 17 residues. V dropped 0 bases and J dropped 1; count of bases not matched to a gene: 8. This CDR3 reads CASSLAAAGDLQETQYF. The CDR3 nucleotides read TGTGCCAGCAGCTTGGCGGCAGCGGGGGACCTCCAAGAGACCCAGTACTTC.

This clone was seen more than once but under ten times. This rearrangement joins TRBV21-1 to TRBJ2-1; the table's D call, TRBD1, was not checked against the DNA. TRBV21-1 is an annotated pseudogene. The CDR3 has 17 residues. Here the CDR3 DNA reads TGTGCCAGCAGCACTCCCCCACGAGGGGGTCCGGACAATGAGCAGTTCTTC. Protein product: CASSTPPRGGPDNEQFF.

This clone was observed once. This sequence joins TRBV6-6 and TRBJ1-1; D gene uncertain. V was cut by 8 bases and J by 1 base, with 8 bases left in between. Germline CDR1 reads MNHNY; CDR2 reads SVGAGI (reference sequence). The CDR3 spans 12 residues. CDR3 nucleotide sequence: TGTGCCAGCTTGAACAGGAACACTGAAGCTTTCTTT. Residues: CASLNRNTEAFF.

The chain carries TRBV7-8 and TRBJ2-2; 10 bases agree with TRBD2. Germline CDR1 SGHVS, CDR2 FQNEAQ. J lost 4 bases, V lost 2 bases, and 1 base had no gene match. CDR3 size: 15 residues. CDR3 nucleotides: TGTGCCAGCAGCTTAACTAGCGGGGTCACCGGGGAGCTGTTTTTT. Residues: CASSLTSGVTGELFF.